The 20 T cell receptor beta chains given below trace back to one sample, sequenced in a study of blood T cell repertoires in COVID-19. Assay: immunoSEQ multiplex PCR; the TCRdb copy retains only in-frame clones and omits some. Found here are hundreds of thousands of clones, approximately 90% of them singletons; the top ten hold roughly 1%. The specimen sequenced was PBMCs or T cells enriched from blood (not recorded which). Receptors were obtained from a young man who had recovered from COVID-19.

This CDR3 is CASREQSSYEQYF. The CDR3 DNA sequence: TGTGCCAGCCGGGAGCAAAGCTCCTACGAGCAGTACTTC. The J gene is TRBJ2-7, the V gene TRBV3-1 (or the pseudogene TRBV3-2); tentatively, D is TRBD2 (6 bases). This CDR3 region has 13 residues. Between the trimmed V and J ends, which lost 8 bases and 0 bases, there was a span of 11 bases. Germline V gives CDR1 LGHDT, CDR2 YNNKEL (reference sequence).

V and J are TRBV7-6 and TRBJ2-1; D gene unclear. In germline, CDR1 is SGHVS, CDR2 FNYEAQ. Deletions cut 5 bases from V and 6 bases from J, with 17 bases between. This CDR3 contains 15 residues. CDR3 nucleotides: TGTGCCAGCAGCCCCCTCCATGGTGGCAGCAATGAGCAGTTCTTC. This encodes CASSPLHGGSNEQFF.

This chain uses TRBV7-9 with TRBJ2-1; possibly TRBD2 for D (5 bases). The germline gives CDR1 SEHNR, CDR2 FQNEAQ (reference sequence). Trimming stripped 5 bases from V and 7 bases from J, with 9 bases between. This CDR3 spans 12 amino acids. CDR3 in amino acids: CASSTPGNEQFF. CDR3 nucleotides: TGTGCCAGCAGCACCCCGGGAAATGAGCAGTTCTTC.

This rearrangement joins TRBV4-1 to TRBJ1-2; a possible D gene is TRBD1 (6 bases). The V and J ends lost 1 base and 5 bases respectively, with 11 bases between them. The CDR3 sequence is 14 residues long. The germline CDR1 and CDR2 sequences are MGHRA and YSYEKL. The CDR3 here is CASSQVGDIYGYTF. Written as DNA, the CDR3 is TGCGCCAGCAGCCAAGTAGGGGACATTTATGGCTACACCTTC.

V is TRBV30 and J is TRBJ1-6, with a tentative D call TRBD1 (5 bases). This CDR3 has 13 residues. The V and J ends lost 5 bases and 5 bases respectively, with 10 bases between them. Looked up from germline, CDR1 is GTSNPN and CDR2 is SVGIG (reference sequence). DNA for the CDR3: TGTGCCTGGTGCAGGGATAATAATTCACCCCTCCACTTT. Translating it yields CAWCRDNNSPLHF.

The chain couples TRBV7-3 to TRBJ2-7; 8 positions match TRBD2. Trimming at V came to 2 bases and at J to 6 bases, leaving 3 bases not matched to a gene. The CDR3 runs to 13 residues. CDR1 and CDR2 from the germline V gene are SGHTA and FQGTGA. For the CDR3, the DNA is TGTGCCAGCAGCTTAGCGGGAGGTGGCGAGCAGTACTTC. Amino acid sequence: CASSLAGGGEQYF.

The chain carries TRBV28 and TRBJ1-2; D is unclear. Trimming removed 5 bases at V and 7 bases at J, with 17 bases between. Germline CDR1 MDHEN, CDR2 SYDVKM. The length of the CDR3 is 14 residues. The CDR3 spells CASSAPDWAGGYTF. CDR3 bases: TGTGCCAGCAGTGCGCCAGACTGGGCGGGTGGCTACACCTTC.

The V call is TRBV5-1, the J call TRBJ2-7; the D gene is possibly TRBD2 (5 bases). CDR1 and CDR2 (germline): SGHRS, YFSETQ. Trimming stripped 3 bases from V and 0 bases from J, with 16 bases between. The CDR3 loop spans 16 amino acids. The CDR3 DNA reads TGCGCCAGCAGCTCTACTTGGACTGATAGCTCCTACGAGCAGTACTTC. Its protein is CASSSTWTDSSYEQYF.

This chain joins TRBV29-1 and TRBJ1-2, with D possibly being TRBD1 (6 bases). V shed 2 bases and J shed 6 bases, with 13 bases lying between them. The length of the CDR3 is 13 residues. Germline V CDR1 and CDR2: SQVTM, ANQGSEA. The chain's CDR3 is CSVETGIKDGYTF. CDR3 bases: TGCAGCGTTGAAACAGGGATCAAGGATGGCTACACCTTC.

This clone turned up a few times. The V and J genes are TRBV3-1 (or the pseudogene TRBV3-2) and TRBJ2-1, with 10 bases matching TRBD2. The V gene's germline CDR1 is LGHDT and CDR2 YNNKEL (reference sequence). V was pared by 1 base and J by 0 bases, with 12 bases of the junction left unmatched. The CDR3 length is 20 residues. DNA of the CDR3: TGTGCCAGCAGCCAAGGGATAAAGCTAGCGGGGGAAAACTCCTACAATGAGCAGTTCTTC. Residues: CASSQGIKLAGENSYNEQFF.

The V call is TRBV6-2 or TRBV6-3, the J call TRBJ2-7, with D possibly being TRBD1 (5 bases). Trimming removed 4 bases from V and 3 bases from J, with 13 bases in between. This CDR3 is 14 amino acids long. Per germline, CDR1 MNHEY and CDR2 SVGEGT. This CDR3 is CASSSMTEDYEQYF. CDR3 sequence (DNA): TGTGCCAGCAGTTCGATGACAGAAGACTACGAGCAGTACTTC.

This rearrangement joins TRBV2 to TRBJ1-6, with 10 bases lining up with TRBD1. With 6 bases clipped from V and 10 bases from J, the junction kept 9 bases outside the gene matches. Germline CDR1 and CDR2: SNHLY and FYNNEI. The CDR3 is made up of 15 amino acids. The CDR3 reads CASSVRGQGSSPLHF. CDR3 sequence (DNA): TGTGCCAGCAGCGTCCGGGGACAGGGGTCCTCACCCCTCCACTTT.

J is TRBJ2-2 and V is TRBV2; possible D gene TRBD1, 7 bases. Trimming removed 6 bases at V and 2 bases at J, with 13 bases between. Germline CDR1 SNHLY, CDR2 FYNNEI. The CDR3 extends over 15 amino acids. The CDR3 protein is CASRRDSLNTGELFF. CDR3 coding DNA: TGTGCCAGCAGGCGGGACAGCTTAAACACCGGGGAGCTGTTTTTT.

J is TRBJ1-1 and V is TRBV18, with 7 bases fitting TRBD1. Germline assignment: CDR1 KGHSH and CDR2 LQKENI. CDR3 length equals 13 residues. The junction had 3 bases not matched to a gene; V was cut back by 4 bases and J by 4 bases. As DNA, the CDR3 is TGTGCCAGCTCACGAACAGGGGCCACTGAAGCTTTCTTT. It codes for CASSRTGATEAFF.

This chain joins TRBV6-5 and TRBJ1-2; a possible D gene is TRBD1 (6 bases). V was pared by 5 bases and J by 8 bases, with 15 bases between. From germline, CDR1 is MNHEY and CDR2 SVGAGI. This CDR3 region has 13 residues. This CDR3 is CASSTRGGGGYTF. The CDR3 bases are TGTGCCAGCAGTACTCGAGGGGGGGGCGGCTACACCTTC.

The chain has TRBV27 and TRBJ2-1, with D possibly being TRBD2 (5 bases). CDR3 length: 15 residues. Germline V gene lookup returns CDR1 MNHEY and CDR2 SMNVEV (reference sequence). V shed 6 bases and J shed 6 bases, with 18 bases lying between them. CDR3 coding DNA: TGTGCCAGCAGCCCCGGACTCACCCCTCGCAATGAGCAGTTCTTC. It translates to CASSPGLTPRNEQFF.

The chain carries TRBV5-1 and TRBJ1-1; TRBD1 agrees at 7 bases. The V and J ends lost 5 bases and 2 bases, in that order; junction bases with no gene match: 0. CDR3 length: 12 residues. Germline CDR1 SGHRS, CDR2 YFSETQ. DNA for the CDR3: TGCGCCAGCAGAGGGGGCAACACTGAAGCTTTCTTT. Its translation is CASRGGNTEAFF.

This chain connects TRBV18 to TRBJ2-1, with TRBD2 matching over 7 bases. With V trimmed by 3 bases and J by 6 bases, 8 bases remained unmatched. Germline CDR1 and CDR2: KGHSH and LQKENI. The CDR3 totals 15 residues. The CDR3 protein is CASSPPMTSSNEQFF. CDR3 DNA: TGTGCCAGCTCACCTCCAATGACTAGCTCCAATGAGCAGTTCTTC.

The chain is built from TRBV2 and TRBJ2-3; TRBD2 aligns across 7 bases. Germline-derived CDR1 and CDR2 are SNHLY and FYNNEI. CDR3 size: 13 residues. J was trimmed by 6 bases and V by 7 bases; bases with no gene match: 7. The CDR3 DNA is TGTGCCAGCAACCTAGCGGCGAGGGATACGCAGTATTTT. Translated, it gives CASNLAARDTQYF.

The chain couples TRBV9 to TRBJ2-5; no firm D call. CDR1 is SGDLS, CDR2 YYNGEE, per germline. This CDR3 spans 13 amino acids. V was clipped by 8 bases and J by 0 bases, with 11 bases between them. The CDR3 DNA reads as TGTGCCAGTTCTTCTCCGTACCAAGAGACCCAGTACTTC. Translation gives CASSSPYQETQYF.